Below are 21 T cell receptor beta chains sequenced from a single sample in a study of T cells expressing NK-cell markers. After re-calling the 5' RACE reads, TCRdb lists one entry per CDR3 protein, DNA absent. The sample has about 370,000 distinct CDR3 sequences. The sequencing input was blood T cells: a sorted CD56 or NKG2C T cell subset, CD4+ or CD8+ T cells, or bulk PBMC T cells (not recorded which). The receptors derive from a woman in her forties or fifties in good health.

V is TRBV15 and J is TRBJ1-4; TCRdb lists TRBD1, though no DNA is available to test this call. The CDR3 loop spans 18 amino acids. Germline loops: CDR1 LNHNV, CDR2 YYDKDF (reference sequence). CDR3 region: CATLPRDRGRATNEKLFF.

This chain connects TRBV29-1 to TRBJ2-7; TCRdb proposes TRBD1, but this gene call is untestable without DNA. Germline-derived CDR1 and CDR2 are SQVTM and ANQGSEA. The CDR3 is 14 amino acids. The CDR3: CSADMDRRHYEQYF.

This chain uses TRBV9 with TRBJ2-1. The CDR3 is 14 amino acids. Per the germline V gene, CDR1 is SGDLS and CDR2 is YYNGEE. The CDR3 spells CASSVRPYPNEQFF.

V and J are TRBV19 and TRBJ2-7; the D gene TCRdb calls, TRBD1, cannot be checked with no DNA. Germline loops: CDR1 LNHDA, CDR2 SQIVND (reference sequence). This CDR3 contains 17 residues. CDR3: CASSIDLKGSFSYEQYF.

This chain joins TRBV20-1 and TRBJ1-6; TCRdb reports TRBD1, a call that lacks DNA to check it against. CDR1 is DFQATT, CDR2 SNEGSKA, per germline (reference sequence). The CDR3 spans 14 residues. CDR3 in amino acids: CSARESGGGSPLHF.

The V gene is TRBV6-5, the J gene TRBJ1-1; lacking DNA, the TRBD1 call made by TCRdb goes unchecked. Per germline, CDR1 MNHEY and CDR2 SVGAGI. The length of the CDR3 is 14 residues. The CDR3 region is CASKDRGRVTEAFF.

The chain combines TRBV20-1 with TRBJ2-1; TCRdb proposes TRBD2, but this gene call is untestable without DNA. CDR1 and CDR2 (germline): DFQATT, SNEGSKA (reference sequence). CDR3 length: 17 amino acids. CDR3: CSARKTSGRVNRNEQFF.

The genes are TRBV6-2 or TRBV6-3 and TRBJ1-5; TCRdb returns TRBD1, unconfirmable since there is no DNA. Germline CDR1 MNHEY, CDR2 SVGEGT. The length of the CDR3 is 15 residues. The CDR3 is CASSSGQGVDQPQHF.

This CDR3 is CASSNPSGRAPGYTF. J is TRBJ1-2 and V is TRBV19; TCRdb lists TRBD1, though no DNA is available to test this call. The CDR3 has 15 residues. In germline, CDR1 is LNHDA, CDR2 SQIVND (reference sequence).

The gene calls are TRBV12-3 or TRBV12-4 and TRBJ2-5; TCRdb gives TRBD1 as the D gene, but with no DNA this cannot be confirmed. The CDR3 is 13 amino acids. This CDR3 is CASSFWGSETQYF.

The genes are TRBV20-1 and TRBJ2-3; no DNA is available, so the TRBD2 call from TCRdb remains unchecked. Per the germline V gene, CDR1 is DFQATT and CDR2 is SNEGSKA (reference sequence). The CDR3 has 17 residues. The CDR3 loop reads CSARDTTGRVERDTQYF.

The chain employs TRBV25-1 and TRBJ2-5; no DNA is available, so the TRBD2 call from TCRdb remains unchecked. The CDR3 runs 12 residues. Germline CDR1 reads MGHDK; CDR2 reads SYGVNS. The CDR3 here is CASSEEGKTQYF. The full variable domain, with the rest looked up from reference TRBV25-1 and TRBJ2-5, is EADIYQTPRYLVIGTGKKITLECSQTMGHDKMYWYQQDPGMELHLIHYSYGVNSTEKGDLSSESTVSRIRTEHFPLTLESARPSHTSQYLCASSEEGKTQYFGPGTRLLVL.

The chain links TRBV5-1 to TRBJ2-3. The CDR3 contains 12 residues. From germline, CDR1 is SGHRS and CDR2 YFSETQ. CDR3 amino acids: CASSFFQDTQYF.

V and J are TRBV12-5 and TRBJ2-2; the D call from TCRdb, TRBD1, cannot be confirmed without DNA. The CDR3 loop spans 15 amino acids. Germline V CDR1 and CDR2: LGHNT, FRNRAP. The CDR3 region is CASGLNWASTGELFF.

The rearrangement links TRBV10-3 to TRBJ2-3; TCRdb's D gene call, TRBD2, goes unchecked for lack of DNA. This CDR3 comprises 16 residues. From germline, CDR1 is ENHRY and CDR2 SYGVKD. The CDR3 sequence is CAISAVASGHTDTQYF.

This chain joins TRBV29-1 and TRBJ2-2; TCRdb designates TRBD2, a call that cannot be tested without DNA. Germline CDR1 is SQVTM and CDR2 is ANQGSEA. CDR3 length equals 15 residues. The CDR3 loop reads CSVEGTSLNTGELFF.

This chain links TRBV6-5 with TRBJ2-6; TCRdb gives TRBD2 as the D gene, but with no DNA this cannot be confirmed. CDR3 length: 17 residues. The V gene's germline CDR1 is MNHEY and CDR2 SVGAGI. The CDR3 loop is CASSYDLRTSGANVLTF.

The rearrangement joins TRBV20-1 to TRBJ2-1; TCRdb selects TRBD2, and the lack of DNA leaves this call unchecked. CDR3 length equals 14 residues. The germline CDR1 and CDR2 sequences are DFQATT and SNEGSKA (reference sequence). CDR3 amino acids: CSASRLGPGNEQFF.

The rearrangement joins TRBV27 to TRBJ2-3; TCRdb's assignment of TRBD1 cannot be checked, as there is no DNA. CDR3 length: 15 residues. Germline assignment: CDR1 MNHEY and CDR2 SMNVEV (reference sequence). The CDR3 protein is CASSSAGSPTDTQYF.

V gene TRBV11-1 combines with J gene TRBJ2-7; checking the TCRdb D call of TRBD2 is not possible without DNA. Germline CDR1 and CDR2: SGHAT and FQDESV (reference sequence). The CDR3 spans 14 residues. The CDR3: CASSFGTSGREQYF.

This chain uses TRBV6-2 or TRBV6-3 with TRBJ2-1; without DNA, the TCRdb call of TRBD1 cannot be checked. The CDR3 runs to 14 residues. Germline values: CDR1 MNHEY, CDR2 SVGEGT. The CDR3 protein is CASSYATGQNEQFF.